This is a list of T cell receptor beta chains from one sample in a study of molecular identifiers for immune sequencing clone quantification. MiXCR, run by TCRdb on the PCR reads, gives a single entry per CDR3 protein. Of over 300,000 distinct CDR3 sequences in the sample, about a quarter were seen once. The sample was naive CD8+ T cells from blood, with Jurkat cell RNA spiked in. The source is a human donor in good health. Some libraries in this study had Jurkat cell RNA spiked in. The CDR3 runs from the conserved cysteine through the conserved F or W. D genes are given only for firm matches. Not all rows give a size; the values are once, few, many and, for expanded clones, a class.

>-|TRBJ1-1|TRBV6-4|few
TGTGCCAGCAGTAAGGCTGAAGCTTTCTTT
CASSKAEAFF
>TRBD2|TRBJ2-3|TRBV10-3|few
TGTGCCATCAGTAGCGGGGGGGCTTCTGATACGCAGTATTTT
CAISSGGASDTQYF
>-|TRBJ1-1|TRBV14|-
TGTGCCAGCAGCCAAGATCGTGGGATGAACGCTGAAGCTTTCTTT
CASSQDRGMNAEAFF
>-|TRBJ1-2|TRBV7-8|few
TGTGCCAGCAGCCCCCAAGACATGTTTTTGTTGGGCTACACCTTC
CASSPQDMFLLGYTF
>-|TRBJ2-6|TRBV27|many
TGTGCCAGCACTCGAACACCGTCTGGGGCCAACGTCCTGACTTTC
CASTRTPSGANVLTF
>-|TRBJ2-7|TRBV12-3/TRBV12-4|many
TGTGCCAGCAGTCAAACAGGGTATCCGTACTTC
CASSQTGYPYF
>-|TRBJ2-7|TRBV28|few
TGTGCCAGCAGTCCGGGACACGAAGGTTCCTACGAGCAGTACTTC
CASSPGHEGSYEQYF
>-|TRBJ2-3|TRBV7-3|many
TGTGCCAGCAGCTTACTCCTTAACACAGATACGCAGTATTTT
CASSLLLNTDTQYF
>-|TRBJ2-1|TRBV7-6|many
TGTGCCAGCAGCCCCCGACAGGTCTCCTACAATGAGCAGTTCTTC
CASSPRQVSYNEQFF
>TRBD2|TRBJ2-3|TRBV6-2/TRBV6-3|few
TGTGCCAGCAGTTACGTAGCGGGGGGTCAAGATACGCAGTATTTT
CASSYVAGGQDTQYF
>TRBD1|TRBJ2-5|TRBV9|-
TGTGCCAGCAGCGTGGACCACAAGACAGGGCAAGCGACCCCGTACTTC
CASSVDHKTGQATPYF
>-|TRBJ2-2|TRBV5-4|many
TGTGCCAGCAGCTTGGGGCCCGCTGAAGAGCTGTTTTTT
CASSLGPAEELFF
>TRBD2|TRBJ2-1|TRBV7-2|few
TGTGCCAGCAGCCCGACTAGCGGGGGGACTAATGAGCAGTTCTTC
CASSPTSGGTNEQFF
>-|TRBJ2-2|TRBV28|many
TGTGCCAGCAGTTTTCAACCGACAACGAACACCGGGGAGCTGTTTTTT
CASSFQPTTNTGELFF
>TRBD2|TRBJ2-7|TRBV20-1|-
TGCAGTGCTAGGTCCACTAGCGGGAGGGTGGGGGAGCAGTACTTC
CSARSTSGRVGEQYF
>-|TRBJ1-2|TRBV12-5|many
TGTGCTAGTGGTTTGGTGGGGCAGGGAGATGGCTACACCTTC
CASGLVGQGDGYTF
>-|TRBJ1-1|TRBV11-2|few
TGTGCCAGCAGCTTGCAGACTATGAACACTGAAGCTTTCTTT
CASSLQTMNTEAFF
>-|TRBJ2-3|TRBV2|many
TGTGCCAGCATTACAGATACGCAGTATTTT
CASITDTQYF
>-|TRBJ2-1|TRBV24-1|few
TGTGCCACCAGGCGGGAAGGGCCACATTCGAGCTCCTACAATGAGCAGTTCTTC
CATRREGPHSSSYNEQFF
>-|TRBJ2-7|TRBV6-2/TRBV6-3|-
TGTGCCAGCAGTTCCGGTTTGGCCTGGGGCGAGCAGTACTTC
CASSSGLAWGEQYF
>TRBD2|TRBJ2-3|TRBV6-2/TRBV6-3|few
TGTGCCAGCAGTTCCCTCTCAGGACTAGCGGGAGACACAGATACGCAGTATTTT
CASSSLSGLAGDTDTQYF
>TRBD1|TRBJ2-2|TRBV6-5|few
TGTGCCAGCAGTTACTCTTCCGTGACAGGGGGCGCGGACACCGGGGAGCTGTTTTTT
CASSYSSVTGGADTGELFF
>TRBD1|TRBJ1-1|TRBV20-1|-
TGCAGTGCTAGAGAGTGGGGGAGGACAGGGCCAATAAAGGGCACTGAAGCTTTCTTT
CSAREWGRTGPIKGTEAFF
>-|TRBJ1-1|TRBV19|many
TGTGCCAGTAGTATAGGGGGCCCCAACAGCGAGGTCTTCTTT
CASSIGGPNSEVFF
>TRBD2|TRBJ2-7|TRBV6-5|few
TGTGCCAGCAGTTATTCCGAAGCGGGAGGGCCCAACGAGCAGTACTTC
CASSYSEAGGPNEQYF
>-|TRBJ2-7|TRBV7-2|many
TGTGCCAGCAGCTTAGGGAGCTCCCTCTACGAGCAGTACTTC
CASSLGSSLYEQYF
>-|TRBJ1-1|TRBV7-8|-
TGTGCCAGCAGCCGCAACATGCCCCCTGAAGCTTTCTTT
CASSRNMPPEAFF
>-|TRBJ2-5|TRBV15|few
TGTGCCACCGGGAAGGGAGGAGAGACCCAGTACTTC
CATGKGGETQYF
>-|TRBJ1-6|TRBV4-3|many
TGCGCCAGCAGCCAAGAGAGAGTTTTCTCCTATAATTCACCCCTCCACTTT
CASSQERVFSYNSPLHF
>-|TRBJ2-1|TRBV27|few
TGTGCCAGCAGCTTTTTAGATTCGCTGGGGGACGGGAATTACAATGAGCAGTTCTTC
CASSFLDSLGDGNYNEQFF
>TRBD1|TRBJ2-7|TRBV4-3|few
TGCGCCAGCAGCCAAGGGTCAGGGGGCTTTTACGAGCAGTACTTC
CASSQGSGGFYEQYF
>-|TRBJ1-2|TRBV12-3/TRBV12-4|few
TGTGCCAGCAGTTTAGGGGGAGAGGATGGCTACACCTTC
CASSLGGEDGYTF
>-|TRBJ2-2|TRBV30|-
TGTGCCTGGAGTGTACTTAGACCCGCGGACACCGGGGAGCTGTTTTTT
CAWSVLRPADTGELFF
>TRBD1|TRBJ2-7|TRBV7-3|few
TGTGCCAGCAGCTTAAGACCGGACAGGGCCTATGGCGAGCAGTACTTC
CASSLRPDRAYGEQYF
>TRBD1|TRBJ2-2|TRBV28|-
TGTGCCAGCCGAGTGCTCGGACAGGGTTCTACCGGGGAGCTGTTTTTT
CASRVLGQGSTGELFF
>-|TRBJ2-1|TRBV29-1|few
TGCAGCGATCTGACGCGGGATAACAATGAGCAGTTCTTC
CSDLTRDNNEQFF
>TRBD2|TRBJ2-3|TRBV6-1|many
TGTGCCAGCAGTGAACAGCCGGGGGGATCCACAGATACGCAGTATTTT
CASSEQPGGSTDTQYF
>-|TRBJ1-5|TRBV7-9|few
TGTGCCAGCAGCCCGGACAGCCCGACCTCCCCATATAGCAATCAGCCCCAGCATTTT
CASSPDSPTSPYSNQPQHF
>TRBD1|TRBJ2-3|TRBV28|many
TGTGCCAGCAGTCCCGACAGGGTCGAAGATACGCAGTATTTT
CASSPDRVEDTQYF
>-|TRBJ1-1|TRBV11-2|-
TGTGCCAGCAGCTTATGGGGGGTCCCTGAAGCTTTCTTT
CASSLWGVPEAFF
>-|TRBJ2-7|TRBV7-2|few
TGTGCCAGCAGCTTAGATGGCGGGACTCCCTACGAGCAGTACTTC
CASSLDGGTPYEQYF